The clone carrying this TCR beta chain is termed medium-sized. Its antigen is unidentified. The entry originates in a study of liver allograft versus peripheral blood T cells. Study background: Transplanted livers and recipients' peripheral blood had their T cell receptor repertoires compared. Whole-study results and caveats: Repertoires of T cell receptors in liver allografts reportedly differed from peripheral blood repertoires.

Germline values: CDR1 ENHRY, CDR2 SYGVKD. The CDR3 has 12 amino acids. The germline V and J ends were trimmed by 4 bases and 2 bases, with 5 bases remaining between them. TCRdb reprocessed the reads via MiXCR and lists one record per CDR3 protein. The sample records over 10,000 distinct CDR3 sequences, around 30% being singletons. The receptor comes from a human patient who had a liver transplant. The graft donor may have given rise to some T cells. The V call is TRBV10-3, the J call TRBJ1-1; perhaps TRBD1 as D (5 bases). The CDR3 is CAISGTNTEAFF. The CDR3, as DNA: TGTGCCATCAGTGGGACAAACACTGAAGCTTTCTTT.